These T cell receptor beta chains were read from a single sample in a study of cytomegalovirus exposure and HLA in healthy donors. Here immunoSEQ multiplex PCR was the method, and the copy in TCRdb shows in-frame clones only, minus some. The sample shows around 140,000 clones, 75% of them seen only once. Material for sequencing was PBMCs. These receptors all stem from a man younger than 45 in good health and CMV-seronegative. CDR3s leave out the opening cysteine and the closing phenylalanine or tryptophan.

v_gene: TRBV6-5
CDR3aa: ASSSGFAVEQF

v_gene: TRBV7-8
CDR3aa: ASSLLRGITDTQY

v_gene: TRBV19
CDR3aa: ASSISLNTEAF

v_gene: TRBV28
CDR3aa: ASSLQTGADTQY

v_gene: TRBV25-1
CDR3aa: ASSERQTNTEAF

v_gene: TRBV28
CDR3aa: ASSLAGDTEAF

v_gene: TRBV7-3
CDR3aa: ASSLLGTNTEAF

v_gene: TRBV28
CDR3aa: ASSLQVWARNTIY

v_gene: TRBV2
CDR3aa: ASWAEGGGSSEAF

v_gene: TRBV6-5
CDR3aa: ASRPLAGGDTQY

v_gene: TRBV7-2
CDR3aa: ASSSGTYEQY

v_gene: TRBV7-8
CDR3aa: ASSRERGVSYEQY

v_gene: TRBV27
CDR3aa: ASSMAGEDTQY

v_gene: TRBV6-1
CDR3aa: ASSESLSSYNSPLH

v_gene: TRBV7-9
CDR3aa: ASSQDSRGAF

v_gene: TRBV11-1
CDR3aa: ASSAFGQMNTEAF

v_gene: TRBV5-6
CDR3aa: ASSRKTASSYNEQF

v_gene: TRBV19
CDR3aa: ASSIVRRIVTSGSPNEQF

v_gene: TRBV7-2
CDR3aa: ASSLDQGRTGELF

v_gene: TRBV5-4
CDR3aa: ASSLQRYNEQF

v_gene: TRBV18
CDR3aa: ASSPSTQGAGSPLH

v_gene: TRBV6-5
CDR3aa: ASSPTGTGRSPLH

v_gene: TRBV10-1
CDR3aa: ASSEGATNYGYT

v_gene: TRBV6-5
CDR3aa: ASSYRGGANWQY

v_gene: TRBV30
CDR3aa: AWSTSGTKQF

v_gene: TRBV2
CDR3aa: ASTREGPDEQY

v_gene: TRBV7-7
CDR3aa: ASSRRGQGGETQY

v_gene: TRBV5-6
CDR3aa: ASSPGPQLAF

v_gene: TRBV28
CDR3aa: ASSSAGLAGEGETQY

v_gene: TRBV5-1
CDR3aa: ASSPRTVQSYGYT

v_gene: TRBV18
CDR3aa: ASSQGTDTQY

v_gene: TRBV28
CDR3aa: ASTPTEFYGYT

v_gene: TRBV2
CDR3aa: ASSGQGRGSEQF

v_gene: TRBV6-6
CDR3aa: ASSYRGSTEAF

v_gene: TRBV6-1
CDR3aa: ASSEGVAGVGYEQY

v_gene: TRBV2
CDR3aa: ASSATGSQPQH

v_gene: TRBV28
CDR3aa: ASSPWGRGSNQPQH

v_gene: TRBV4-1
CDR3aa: ASSHPPRGGYGYT

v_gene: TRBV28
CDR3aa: ASSLGGAGNYEQY

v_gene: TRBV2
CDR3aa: ASREGATYGYT

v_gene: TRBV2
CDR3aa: ASLAGEAGELF

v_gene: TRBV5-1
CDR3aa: ASTLEQGAHGELF

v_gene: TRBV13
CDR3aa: ASSLRQGKYKAF

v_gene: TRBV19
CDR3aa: ASSPRGQGNGELF

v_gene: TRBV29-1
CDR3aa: SASPGAIGEQY

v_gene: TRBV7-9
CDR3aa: ASSLGSRETQY

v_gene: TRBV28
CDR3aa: ASSLGRGMNQPQH

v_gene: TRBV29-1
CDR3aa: SVEDRLAGGGDTQY

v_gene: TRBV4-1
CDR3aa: ASSQDTLAGMRGANVLT

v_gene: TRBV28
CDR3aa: ASRTGVKNTEAF

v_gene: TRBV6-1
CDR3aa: ASSEVEGEDQPQH

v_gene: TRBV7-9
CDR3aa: ASSLVVAGGPGNEQF